Below are 17 T cell receptor beta chains sequenced from a single sample in a study of early T cells in non-severe SARS-CoV-2 infection. Using its own MiXCR run on the 5' RACE reads, TCRdb lists one record per CDR3 protein. The profile shows 80,000 to 95,000 distinct CDR3 sequences, 14% of them singletons. Sequenced: whole blood. The receptors derive from an adult who was a healthcare worker with PCR-confirmed SARS-CoV-2 infection or an uninfected control (not recorded which).

This clonotype showed up just a few times. V is TRBV20-1 and J is TRBJ2-1, with D perhaps being TRBD1 or TRBD2 (6 bases each). Trimming pared 1 base from V and 9 bases from J, leaving 19 bases between. Per the germline V gene, CDR1 is DFQATT and CDR2 is SNEGSKA (reference sequence). This CDR3 region has 15 residues. Here the CDR3 DNA reads TGCAGTGCTAGAGGCCCTCGTGGGGGGCCGGGTGAGCAGTTCTTC. Translation gives CSARGPRGGPGEQFF.

This rearrangement joins TRBV20-1 to TRBJ1-4, with 7 bases lining up with TRBD1. The CDR3 is 15 residues long. The ends lost 3 bases at V and 6 bases at J; junction bases unmatched: 10. Germline values: CDR1 DFQATT, CDR2 SNEGSKA (reference sequence). In DNA, the CDR3 is TGCAGTGCTAGGACGGCACAGGGGTCAGATGAAAAACTGTTTTTT. Translating gives CSARTAQGSDEKLFF.

The chain couples TRBV20-1 to TRBJ2-5, with 8 bases fitting TRBD1. The CDR3 is 13 amino acids. V dropped 5 bases and J dropped 1; count of bases not matched to a gene: 3. Germline V gives CDR1 DFQATT, CDR2 SNEGSKA (reference sequence). The CDR3 DNA follows: TGCAGTGCTCCGGGGACAGGCCAAGAGACCCAGTACTTC. Translation gives CSAPGTGQETQYF.

This clonotype has only a few counts. This chain connects TRBV7-9 to TRBJ2-5; TRBD1 is a possible D gene (6 bases). Germline CDR1 reads SEHNR; CDR2 reads FQNEAQ (reference sequence). This CDR3 is 14 amino acids long. The germline V and J ends were trimmed by 7 bases and 5 bases, with 17 bases remaining between them. This CDR3 is CASNHRQEFETQYF. The CDR3 DNA reads as TGTGCCAGCAACCACCGACAGGAGTTTGAGACCCAGTACTTC. The whole variable domain, filled in from reference TRBV7-9 and TRBJ2-5, reads DTGVSQNPRHKITKRGQNVTFRCDPISEHNRLYWYRQTLGQGPEFLTYFQNEAQLEKSRLLSDRFSAERPKGSFSTLEIQRTEQGDSAMYLCASNHRQEFETQYFGPGTRLLVL.

To note about this clonotype: The junction and the germline gene differ at one end; a read error may be behind it. This chain uses TRBV3-1 with TRBJ1-1, with no clear D. The germline V gene encodes CDR1 LGHDT and CDR2 YNNKEL (reference sequence). The CDR3 is made up of 12 amino acids. CDR3 DNA sequence: TGTGCCAGCAGCCCCACGGCAGCTGAAGCTTTTTTT. This sequence encodes CASSPTAAEAFF. Supplemented by reference TRBV3-1 and TRBJ1-1, the full variable domain reads DTAVSQTPKYLVTQMGNDKSIKCEQNLGHDTMYWYKQDSKKFLKIMFSYNNKELIINETVPNRFSPKSPDKAHLNLHINSLELGDSAVYFCASSPTAAEAFFGQGTRLTVV.

At least ten counts were recorded for this clonotype. The chain uses TRBV20-1 and TRBJ1-5; D possibly corresponds to TRBD1 (6 bases). This CDR3 spans 13 amino acids. The germline CDR1 and CDR2 sequences are DFQATT and SNEGSKA (reference sequence). Trimming took off 3 bases at V and 4 bases at J, with 10 bases between the two ends. The CDR3 loop is CSASRQGNQPQHF. The DNA of the CDR3 is TGCAGTGCTAGTCGGCAGGGGAATCAGCCCCAGCATTTT.

The chain employs TRBV28 and TRBJ2-6, with D hard to call. Trimming removed 8 bases at V and 0 bases at J, with 5 bases between. Per the germline V gene, CDR1 is MDHEN and CDR2 is SYDVKM. The CDR3 is made up of 13 amino acids. CDR3 coding DNA: TGTGCCAGCTTGGACTCTGGGGCCAACGTCCTGACTTTC. This gives the protein CASLDSGANVLTF.

This chain connects TRBV7-2 to TRBJ1-4; a possible D gene is TRBD1 (5 bases). Between the trimmed V and J ends, which lost 5 bases and 8 bases, there was a span of 18 bases. CDR3 length: 15 residues. Germline V gene lookup returns CDR1 SGHTA and CDR2 FQGNSA. The CDR3 sequence: CASSRRAGDGEKLFF. As DNA, the CDR3 is TGTGCCAGCAGCCGGAGAGCGGGGGACGGGGAAAAACTGTTTTTT.

Only a few counts were recorded for this clonotype. The V gene is TRBV30, the J gene TRBJ1-3; D gene unclear. V shed 1 base and J shed 8 bases, with 6 bases lying between them. There are 11 residues in the CDR3. Looked up from germline, CDR1 is GTSNPN and CDR2 is SVGIG (reference sequence). The CDR3 reads CAWSARDTIYF. CDR3 coding DNA: TGTGCCTGGAGTGCGCGGGACACCATATATTTT.

V is TRBV15 and J is TRBJ2-2, with 9 bases aligning to TRBD2. J was trimmed by 7 bases and V by 1 base; bases with no gene match: 7. The CDR3 has 16 residues. Germline V gives CDR1 LNHNV, CDR2 YYDKDF (reference sequence). The CDR3 loop reads CATSRASAGGGGELFF. Written as DNA, the CDR3 is TGTGCCACCAGCAGAGCCTCAGCGGGGGGCGGCGGGGAGCTGTTTTTT.

The chain employs TRBV7-9 and TRBJ2-6; no firm D call. The V end was cut by 7 bases, the J end by 2 bases, with 9 bases between. From germline, CDR1 is SEHNR and CDR2 FQNEAQ (reference sequence). This CDR3 has 14 amino acids. The CDR3 is CASTRDPGANVLTF. The CDR3 DNA reads as TGTGCCAGCACCCGTGACCCTGGGGCCAACGTCCTGACTTTC. Based on the CDR3 plus reference TRBV7-9 and TRBJ2-6, the full variable domain is DTGVSQNPRHKITKRGQNVTFRCDPISEHNRLYWYRQTLGQGPEFLTYFQNEAQLEKSRLLSDRFSAERPKGSFSTLEIQRTEQGDSAMYLCASTRDPGANVLTFGAGSRLTVL.

This sequence joins TRBV6-2 or TRBV6-3 and TRBJ2-5; 8 bases match TRBD1. With 0 bases clipped from V and 4 bases from J, the junction kept 7 bases outside the gene matches. CDR1 MNHEY and CDR2 SVGEGT come from the germline V gene. This CDR3 has 16 residues. In DNA, the CDR3 is TGTGCCAGCAGTTACTCGCAGGACAGGGTAGCAGAGACCCAGTACTTC. Protein: CASSYSQDRVAETQYF.

The V and J genes are TRBV7-6 and TRBJ2-3; TRBD1 aligns across 9 bases. The germline gives CDR1 SGHVS, CDR2 FNYEAQ. J lost 4 bases, V lost 5 bases, and 16 bases had no gene match. This CDR3 is 18 amino acids long. In DNA, the CDR3 is TGTGCCAGCAGCCTAGTTGGGAGGACAGGGGAAGGAGCAGATACGCAGTATTTT. Translated, it gives CASSLVGRTGEGADTQYF. Variable domain in full (rest from reference TRBV7-6 and TRBJ2-3): GAGVSQSPRYKVTKRGQDVALRCDPISGHVSLYWYRQALGQGPEFLTYFNYEAQQDKSGLPNDRFSAERPEGSISTLTIQRTEQRDSAMYRCASSLVGRTGEGADTQYFGPGTRLTVL.

The chain employs TRBV28 and TRBJ1-5; unclear D gene. The length of the CDR3 is 12 residues. Trimming left V 3 bases short and J 6 bases short, with 6 bases between. Germline CDR1 and CDR2: MDHEN and SYDVKM. The CDR3 region has the DNA TGTGCCAGCAGTTTTAGTCTTCAGCCCCAGCATTTT. This codes for CASSFSLQPQHF. Filled out from reference TRBV28 and TRBJ1-5, the complete variable domain reads DVKVTQSSRYLVKRTGEKVFLECVQDMDHENMFWYRQDPGLGLRLIYFSYDVKMKEKGDIPEGYSVSREKKERFSLILESASTNQTSMYLCASSFSLQPQHFGDGTRLSIL.

In this sample, this clonotype turned up many times. V gene TRBV20-1 combines with J gene TRBJ1-1; D is unresolved. V lost 5 bases and J lost 3, with 10 bases in between. The CDR3 loop spans 12 amino acids. In germline, CDR1 is DFQATT, CDR2 SNEGSKA (reference sequence). CDR3 DNA sequence: TGCAGTGCTCATAGAGGATACACTGAAGCTTTCTTT. It encodes CSAHRGYTEAFF.

V is TRBV28 and J is TRBJ2-1, with 12 bases identical to TRBD2. This CDR3 has 16 residues. The J segment lost 3 bases and the V segment lost 8 bases, leaving 8 bases of the junction unmatched. CDR1 and CDR2 from the germline V gene are MDHEN and SYDVKM. The CDR3 region has the DNA TGTGCCAGCGCCAGACTAGCGGGGGACTACTACAATGAGCAGTTCTTC. It is translated as CASARLAGDYYNEQFF.

There are a few counts of this clonotype. The chain employs TRBV6-5 and TRBJ2-1; 7 bases agree with TRBD1. V was pared by 6 bases and J by 0 bases, with 8 bases of the junction left unmatched. CDR1 and CDR2 (germline): MNHEY, SVGAGI. The CDR3 loop spans 16 amino acids. DNA for the CDR3: TGTGCCAGCAGAATTCGGACAGGCAGCTCCTACAATGAGCAGTTCTTC. It yields the protein CASRIRTGSSYNEQFF.